This passage covers 15 T cell receptor beta chains from one sample sequenced in a study of early T cells in non-severe SARS-CoV-2 infection. In TCRdb, the 5' RACE reads were re-called with MiXCR into one record per CDR3 protein. The table records 25,000 to 35,000 distinct CDR3 sequences, around 5% of them present only once. The sequencing input was whole blood. Source of these receptors: an adult who was a healthcare worker with PCR-confirmed SARS-CoV-2 infection or an uninfected control (not recorded which).

There are many counts of this clonotype. The V and J genes are TRBV4-3 and TRBJ2-7; D is uncertain. Germline values: CDR1 LGHNA, CDR2 YSLEER. The CDR3 spans 14 residues. Between the trimmed V and J ends, which lost 0 bases and 1 base, there was a span of 7 bases. CDR3 region: CASSQDPFSYEQYF. The CDR3 coding sequence is TGCGCCAGCAGCCAAGATCCGTTTTCCTACGAGCAGTACTTC.

This clonotype was observed many times. The gene calls are TRBV18 and TRBJ1-1; 9 nucleotides match TRBD1. The CDR3 is 14 residues long. Per germline, CDR1 KGHSH and CDR2 LQKENI. With V trimmed by 4 bases and J by 1 base, 1 base remained unmatched. The CDR3 sequence is CASSRGQGNTEAFF. In nucleotides, the CDR3 is TGTGCCAGCTCACGGGGACAGGGGAACACTGAAGCTTTCTTT.

This clonotype was found many times. V gene TRBV5-6 combines with J gene TRBJ2-7; 7 bases match TRBD1. The CDR3 runs 13 residues. Germline-derived CDR1 and CDR2 are SGHDT and YYEEEE. The junction had 4 bases not matched to a gene; V was cut back by 4 bases and J by 3 bases. The CDR3 DNA is TGTGCCAGCAGCCGGGGACAGCTCTACGAGCAGTACTTC. It encodes CASSRGQLYEQYF.

By share of the sample, this clonotype is medium-sized. The gene calls are TRBV27 and TRBJ2-1; D might be TRBD1 or TRBD2, each matching 5 bases. Germline loops: CDR1 MNHEY, CDR2 SMNVEV (reference sequence). The CDR3 spans 13 residues. The ends were cut back, 8 bases at V and 8 bases at J, with 16 bases in the middle. In DNA form, the CDR3 reads TGTGCCAGCTGTGGGGCGGGTGACGATGAGCAGTTCTTC. Translation: CASCGAGDDEQFF.

This clonotype was counted ten times or more. This chain links TRBV3-1 with TRBJ2-1, with 7 bases identical to TRBD2. Trimming took 1 base from V and 3 from J; bases not matched to a gene: 0. The CDR3 spans 14 residues. The germline V gene encodes CDR1 LGHDT and CDR2 YNNKEL (reference sequence). DNA for the CDR3: TGTGCCAGCAGCCAAGCGGGGGGCTACAATGAGCAGTTCTTC. Its translation is CASSQAGGYNEQFF.

Many counts were recorded for this clonotype. The V and J genes are TRBV15 and TRBJ2-1, with 13 bases matching TRBD2. The CDR3 totals 20 residues. Germline loops: CDR1 LNHNV, CDR2 YYDKDF (reference sequence). V shed 5 bases, J shed 8 bases, and the junction held 21 bases outside the gene matches. The CDR3 reads CATSGTGTGKRTSGSDEQFF. CDR3 nucleotides: TGTGCCACCAGCGGCACCGGGACAGGGAAAAGGACTAGCGGGAGTGATGAGCAGTTCTTC.

This clonotype was recorded at least ten times. This chain joins TRBV12-3 or TRBV12-4 and TRBJ2-7, with D possibly called TRBD1 or TRBD2 (5 bases each). This CDR3 has 14 amino acids. V was trimmed by 1 base and J by 4 bases, leaving 11 bases between them. CDR3 amino acids: CASSLGGRGYEQYF. CDR3 nucleotide sequence: TGTGCCAGCAGTTTAGGGGGACGGGGATACGAGCAGTACTTC.

Sample share makes this clonotype medium-sized. This rearrangement joins TRBV4-1 to TRBJ2-7; 13 bases map to TRBD2. V dropped 2 bases and J dropped 7; count of bases not matched to a gene: 17. CDR3 length: 19 residues. Germline V gene data show CDR1 as MGHRA and CDR2 as YSYEKL. CDR3 sequence: CASSQNLPSVTSGRREQYF. The CDR3 DNA reads TGCGCCAGCAGCCAAAATCTCCCCTCGGTGACTAGCGGGAGGAGAGAGCAGTACTTC.

The rearrangement links TRBV28 to TRBJ2-6; D possibly corresponds to TRBD1 (5 bases). The CDR3 length is 14 residues. Trimming took 8 bases from V and 2 from J, leaving 10 bases between them. CDR1 MDHEN and CDR2 SYDVKM come from the germline V gene. In DNA, the CDR3 is TGTGCCAGCGTCCAGGGCCCTGGGGCCAACGTCCTGACTTTC. It yields the protein CASVQGPGANVLTF.

This clonotype was detected ten times or more. Here the CDR3 DNA reads TGTGCCAGTAAGAGCGGACAGACGACGGAGACCCAGTACTTC. This sequence encodes CASKSGQTTETQYF. This rearrangement joins TRBV19 to TRBJ2-5; D perhaps matches TRBD1 (6 bases). The CDR3 consists of 14 residues. CDR1 and CDR2 from the germline V gene are LNHDA and SQIVND (reference sequence). V lost 7 bases and J 5 bases, leaving 17 bases between the germline ends. Full variable domain (rest looked up from reference TRBV19 and TRBJ2-5): DGGITQSPKYLFRKEGQNVTLSCEQNLNHDAMYWYRQDPGQGLRLIYYSQIVNDFQKGDIAEGYSVSREKKESFPLTVTSAQKNPTAFYLCASKSGQTTETQYFGPGTRLLVL.

This clonotype was found many times. V gene TRBV5-4 combines with J gene TRBJ2-7; possibly TRBD2 for D (5 bases). In germline, CDR1 is SGHNT, CDR2 YYREEE (reference sequence). CDR3 length: 13 residues. V was pared by 0 bases and J by 5 bases, with 9 bases between. In DNA form, the CDR3 reads TGTGCCAGCAGCTTGGGCCACGGGAACGAGCAGTACTTC. Amino acid sequence: CASSLGHGNEQYF.

This clonotype has ten or more counts. The chain couples TRBV7-2 to TRBJ2-6; no firm D call. Germline lookup yields CDR1 SGHTA and CDR2 FQGNSA. This CDR3 is 15 amino acids long. The V end was cut by 5 bases, the J end by 6 bases, with 14 bases between. The CDR3 spells CASSPQYSEANVLTF. The CDR3 DNA sequence: TGTGCCAGCAGCCCACAGTATTCAGAGGCCAACGTCCTGACTTTC.

This clonotype was counted ten times or more. The chain recombines TRBV5-1 with TRBJ2-7; 8 nucleotides agree with TRBD1. The length of the CDR3 is 14 residues. V shed 1 base and J 2 bases; nucleotides not matched to a gene: 2. Germline CDR1 and CDR2: SGHRS and YFSETQ. CDR3 sequence reads: CASSLPTGAYEQYF. CDR3 nucleotide sequence: TGCGCCAGCAGCTTGCCGACAGGGGCCTACGAGCAGTACTTC.

This clonotype was observed a few times. This chain uses TRBV20-1 with TRBJ1-1; TRBD1 matches at 8 bases. The J segment lost 1 base and the V segment lost 3 bases, leaving 10 bases of the junction unmatched. The germline CDR1 and CDR2 sequences are DFQATT and SNEGSKA (reference sequence). The CDR3 consists of 16 residues. The CDR3 region is CSASARQGARNTEAFF. In DNA, the CDR3 is TGCAGTGCTAGTGCCCGGCAGGGGGCGCGGAACACTGAAGCTTTCTTT.

This clonotype has at least ten counts. The rearrangement joins TRBV7-9 to TRBJ2-1; 8 nucleotides line up with TRBD1. There are 16 residues in the CDR3. After removal of 3 bases from V and 8 bases from J, the junction contained 12 bases not matched to a gene. Germline V lookup: CDR1 SEHNR, CDR2 FQNEAQ (reference sequence). The CDR3 is CASSLWTGQVRDEQFF. The CDR3 DNA is TGTGCCAGCAGCTTGTGGACAGGGCAAGTTAGGGATGAGCAGTTCTTC.